The sequence of this TCR beta chain was determined in a study of PD-L1 blockade in urothelial cancer. At the level of the study: From 0 to 3 prior chemotherapy regimens had been given to the patients.

Time point denoted: peripheral blood 6 weeks after treatment start. V was shortened by 4 bases and J by 8 bases, with 19 bases between the two germline ends. CDR3 length: 15 residues. Looked up from germline, CDR1 is SGDLS and CDR2 is YYNGEE. The data were produced by immunoSEQ multiplex PCR, yet TCRdb's version contains in-frame clones alone and is incomplete. The table has 31,000 or so clones, 80% to 90% seen once. The clonotype was recovered from an elderly man with urothelial cancer. This chain joins TRBV9 and TRBJ2-1; D perhaps matches TRBD2 (6 bases). Specimen: PBMCs, collected around atezolizumab (anti-PD-L1) treatment. This chain's CDR3 is CASSPRWGTGDEQFF. CDR3 nucleotide sequence: TGTGCCAGCAGCCCCCGTTGGGGAACGGGAGATGAGCAGTTCTTC.